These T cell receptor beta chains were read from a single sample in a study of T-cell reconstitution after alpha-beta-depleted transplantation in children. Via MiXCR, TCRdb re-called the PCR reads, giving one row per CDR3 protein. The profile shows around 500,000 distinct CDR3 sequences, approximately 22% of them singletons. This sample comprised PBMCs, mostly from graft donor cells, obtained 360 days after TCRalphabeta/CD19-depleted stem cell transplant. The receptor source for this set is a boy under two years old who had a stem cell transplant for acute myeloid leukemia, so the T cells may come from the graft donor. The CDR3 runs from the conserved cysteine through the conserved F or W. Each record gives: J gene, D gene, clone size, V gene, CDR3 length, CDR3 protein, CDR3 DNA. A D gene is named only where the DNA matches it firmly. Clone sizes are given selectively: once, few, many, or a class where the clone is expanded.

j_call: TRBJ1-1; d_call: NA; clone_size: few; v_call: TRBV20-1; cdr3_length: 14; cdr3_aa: CSATGPSMNTEAFF; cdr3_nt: TGCAGTGCTACCGGGCCCTCAATGAACACTGAAGCTTTCTTT
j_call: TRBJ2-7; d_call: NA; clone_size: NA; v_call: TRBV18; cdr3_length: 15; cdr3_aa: CASSTILGTSYEQYF; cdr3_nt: TGTGCCAGCTCAACGATATTGGGGACATCATACGAGCAGTACTTC
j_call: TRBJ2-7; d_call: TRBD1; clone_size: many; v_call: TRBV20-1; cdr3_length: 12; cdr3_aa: CSAYRQGYEQYF; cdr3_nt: TGCAGTGCTTATAGACAGGGGTACGAGCAGTACTTC
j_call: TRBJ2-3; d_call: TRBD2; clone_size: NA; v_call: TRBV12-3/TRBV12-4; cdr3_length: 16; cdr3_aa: CASSRRTSGGADTQYF; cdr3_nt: TGTGCCAGCAGTCGCAGGACTAGCGGGGGGGCGGATACGCAGTATTTT
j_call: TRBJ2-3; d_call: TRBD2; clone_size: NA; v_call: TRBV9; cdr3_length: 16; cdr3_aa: CASSDRGGLRPDTQYF; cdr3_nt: TGTGCCAGCAGTGACCGGGGGGGCCTGCGGCCAGATACGCAGTATTTT
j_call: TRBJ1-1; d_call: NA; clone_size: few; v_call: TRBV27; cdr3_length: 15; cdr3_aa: CASSLSGVADTEAFF; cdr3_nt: TGTGCCAGCAGTTTATCGGGGGTGGCGGACACTGAAGCTTTCTTT
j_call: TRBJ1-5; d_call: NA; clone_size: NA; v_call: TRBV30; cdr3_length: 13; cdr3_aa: CASSGRTNQPQHF; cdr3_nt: TGTGCCTCGTCAGGGCGCACCAATCAGCCCCAGCATTTT
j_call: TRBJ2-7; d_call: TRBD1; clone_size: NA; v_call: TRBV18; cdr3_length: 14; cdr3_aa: CASSPTDRGREQYF; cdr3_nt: TGTGCCAGCTCACCAACCGACAGGGGCCGCGAGCAGTACTTC
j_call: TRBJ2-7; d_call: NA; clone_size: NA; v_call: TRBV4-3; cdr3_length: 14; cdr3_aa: CASSQDLVSYEQYF; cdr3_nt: TGCGCCAGCAGCCAAGATTTGGTTTCCTACGAGCAGTACTTC
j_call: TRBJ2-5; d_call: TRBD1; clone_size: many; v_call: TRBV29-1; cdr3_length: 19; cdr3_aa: CSVPKWDRTGYDVQETQYF; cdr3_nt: TGCAGCGTTCCTAAATGGGACCGGACAGGTTACGACGTGCAAGAGACCCAGTACTTC
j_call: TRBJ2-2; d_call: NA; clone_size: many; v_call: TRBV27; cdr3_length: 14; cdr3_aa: CASGPAGRHGELFF; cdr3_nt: TGTGCCAGCGGCCCAGCAGGGAGGCACGGGGAGCTGTTTTTT
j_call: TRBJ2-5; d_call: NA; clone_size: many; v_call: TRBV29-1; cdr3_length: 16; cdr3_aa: CSVEGEVDGRQETQYF; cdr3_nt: TGCAGCGTTGAAGGGGAAGTCGACGGAAGACAAGAGACCCAGTACTTC
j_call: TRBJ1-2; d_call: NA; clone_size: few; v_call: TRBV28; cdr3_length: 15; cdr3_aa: CASSQPEESIHGYTF; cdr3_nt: TGTGCCAGCAGTCAGCCCGAAGAATCCATCCATGGCTACACCTTC
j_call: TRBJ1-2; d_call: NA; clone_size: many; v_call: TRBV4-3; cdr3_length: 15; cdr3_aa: CASSQDRQGGYGYTF; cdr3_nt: TGCGCCAGCAGCCAAGATCGGCAGGGCGGCTATGGCTACACCTTC
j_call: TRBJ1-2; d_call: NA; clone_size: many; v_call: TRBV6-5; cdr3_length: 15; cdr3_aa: CASSYWDGTNYGYTF; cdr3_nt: TGTGCCAGCAGTTACTGGGACGGCACTAACTATGGCTACACCTTC
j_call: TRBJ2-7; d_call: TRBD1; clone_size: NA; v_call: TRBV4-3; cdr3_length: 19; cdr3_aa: CASSQGCRGDRVGPYEQYF; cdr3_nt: TGCGCCAGCAGCCAAGGCTGCCGTGGGGACAGGGTTGGACCTTACGAGCAGTACTTC
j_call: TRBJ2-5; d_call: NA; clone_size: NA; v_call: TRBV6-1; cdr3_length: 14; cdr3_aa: CASRRLQGGETQYF; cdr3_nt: TGTGCCAGCAGAAGACTACAGGGCGGAGAGACCCAGTACTTC
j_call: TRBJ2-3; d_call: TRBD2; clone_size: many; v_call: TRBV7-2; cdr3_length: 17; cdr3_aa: CASSRSPGLAFTDTQYF; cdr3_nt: TGTGCCAGCAGCAGATCACCGGGACTAGCGTTCACAGATACGCAGTATTTT
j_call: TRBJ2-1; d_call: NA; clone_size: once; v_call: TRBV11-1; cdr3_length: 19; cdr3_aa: CAASGVLAYWSPLDNEQFF; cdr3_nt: TGTGCCGCGTCGGGTGTCCTGGCGTATTGGTCCCCCCTAGACAATGAGCAGTTCTTC
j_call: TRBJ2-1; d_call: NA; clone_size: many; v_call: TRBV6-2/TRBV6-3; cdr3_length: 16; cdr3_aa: CASSYSSGGSYNEQFF; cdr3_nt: TGTGCCAGCAGTTACTCGAGTGGGGGCTCCTACAATGAGCAGTTCTTC
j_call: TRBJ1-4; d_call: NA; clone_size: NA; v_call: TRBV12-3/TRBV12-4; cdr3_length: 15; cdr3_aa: CASSWQGATNEKLFF; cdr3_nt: TGTGCCAGCAGTTGGCAGGGAGCAACTAATGAAAAACTGTTTTTT
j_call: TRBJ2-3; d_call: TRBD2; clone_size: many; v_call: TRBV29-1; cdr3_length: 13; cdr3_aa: CSVGGNAGDTQYF; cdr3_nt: TGCAGCGTCGGGGGGAACGCGGGAGATACGCAGTATTTT
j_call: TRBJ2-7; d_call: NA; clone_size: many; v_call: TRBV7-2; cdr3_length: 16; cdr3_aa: CASSLTPQSGAGEQYF; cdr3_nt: TGTGCCAGCAGCTTAACCCCTCAGTCGGGGGCTGGAGAGCAGTACTTC
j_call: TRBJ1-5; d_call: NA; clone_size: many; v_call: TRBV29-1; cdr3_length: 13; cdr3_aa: CSVVDGGNQPQHF; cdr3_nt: TGCAGCGTTGTGGACGGGGGAAATCAGCCCCAGCATTTT
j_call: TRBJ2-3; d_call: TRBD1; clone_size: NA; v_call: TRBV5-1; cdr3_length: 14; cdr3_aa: CASQQGAWTDTQYF; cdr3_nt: TGCGCCAGTCAACAGGGGGCATGGACAGATACGCAGTATTTT
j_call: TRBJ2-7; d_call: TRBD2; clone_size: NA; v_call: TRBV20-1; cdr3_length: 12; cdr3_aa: CSAGGWENEQYF; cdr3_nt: TGCAGTGCCGGGGGGTGGGAGAACGAGCAGTACTTC
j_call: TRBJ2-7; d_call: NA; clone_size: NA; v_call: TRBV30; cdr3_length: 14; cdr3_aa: CAWSVPGNGYEQYF; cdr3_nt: TGTGCCTGGAGTGTACCGGGGAATGGCTACGAGCAGTACTTC
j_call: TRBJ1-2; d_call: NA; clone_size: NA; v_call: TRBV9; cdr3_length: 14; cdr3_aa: CASSVDPDGYGYTF; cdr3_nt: TGTGCCAGCAGCGTCGACCCGGACGGCTATGGCTACACCTTC
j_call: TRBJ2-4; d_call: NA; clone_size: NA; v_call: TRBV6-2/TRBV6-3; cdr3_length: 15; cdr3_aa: CASSEGEWAKNIQYF; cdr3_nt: TGTGCCAGCAGCGAGGGGGAGTGGGCCAAAAACATTCAGTACTTC
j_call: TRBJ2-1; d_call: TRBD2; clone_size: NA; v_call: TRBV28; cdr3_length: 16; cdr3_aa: CASSPLTSGGGNEQFF; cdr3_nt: TGTGCCAGCAGTCCCCTCACTAGCGGGGGGGGGAATGAGCAGTTCTTC
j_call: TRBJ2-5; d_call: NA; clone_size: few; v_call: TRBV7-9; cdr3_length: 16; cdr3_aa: CASSSPRGTGQETQYF; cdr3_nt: TGTGCCAGCAGCTCACCCAGAGGTACAGGGCAAGAGACCCAGTACTTC
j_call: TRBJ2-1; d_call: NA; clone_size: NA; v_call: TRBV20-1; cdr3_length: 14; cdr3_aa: CSAPGRNPYNEQFF; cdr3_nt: TGCAGTGCCCCCGGACGGAACCCCTACAATGAGCAGTTCTTC